Below, 10 T cell receptor beta chains from the same sample are listed, as sequenced in a study of CD8 T cells in ankylosing spondylitis. TCRdb re-derived calls from the 5' RACE reads in MiXCR, one entry per CDR3 protein. The repertoire has 150,000 to 250,000 distinct CDR3 sequences, roughly 12% of them found once; the top ten carry 15% to 20%. Sequencing was done on a sample of blood, either unsorted or a sorted T cell fraction (not recorded which). The receptors shown here come from a male donor with ankylosing spondylitis or in good health (not recorded which).

V and J are TRBV27 and TRBJ1-5; no firm D call. This CDR3 has 13 amino acids. The V gene lost 0 bases and the J gene lost 4 bases, with 4 bases spanning the gap. Germline V gives CDR1 MNHEY, CDR2 SMNVEV (reference sequence). CDR3 sequence: CASSLSRNQPQHF. The CDR3 DNA sequence: TGTGCCAGCAGTTTATCGAGAAATCAGCCCCAGCATTTT.

This clonotype showed up just a few times. The rearrangement links TRBV23-1 to TRBJ2-2; 10 bases fit TRBD2. TRBV23-1 is an open reading frame whose function is uncertain. The CDR3 loop spans 17 amino acids. With V trimmed by 0 bases and J by 6 bases, 7 bases remained unmatched. This CDR3 is CASSQSRLAGVPGELFF. For the CDR3, the DNA is TGCGCCAGCAGTCAATCTCGGCTAGCGGGAGTACCCGGGGAGCTGTTTTTT.

This chain uses TRBV4-1 with TRBJ2-2, with D unclear. Trimming pared 4 bases from V and 0 bases from J, leaving 9 bases between. The CDR3 runs to 15 residues. Per germline, CDR1 MGHRA and CDR2 YSYEKL. The DNA for the CDR3 is TGCGCCAGCAGCCGATCCTACCCGAACACCGGGGAGCTGTTTTTT. It is translated as CASSRSYPNTGELFF.

The chain links TRBV27 to TRBJ2-1, with 10 nucleotides matching TRBD2. V was pared by 2 bases and J by 2 bases, with 3 bases of the junction left unmatched. From germline, CDR1 is MNHEY and CDR2 SMNVEV (reference sequence). The CDR3 runs 16 residues. In DNA, the CDR3 is TGTGCCAGCAGTTTAAGCGGGGGGGGTACCTACAATGAGCAGTTCTTC. Residues: CASSLSGGGTYNEQFF.

Only a few counts were recorded for this clonotype. The V gene is TRBV5-1, the J gene TRBJ1-2; D might be TRBD1 (6 bases). This CDR3 contains 14 residues. Germline CDR1 and CDR2: SGHRS and YFSETQ. Deletions cut 2 bases from V and 0 bases from J, with 8 bases between. The CDR3 bases are TGCGCCAGCAGCTTAACAGGGTCTAACTATGGCTACACCTTC. It translates to CASSLTGSNYGYTF. Drawing the rest from reference TRBV5-1 and TRBJ1-2, the complete variable domain is KAGVTQTPRYLIKTRGQQVTLSCSPISGHRSVSWYQQTPGQGLQFLFEYFSETQRNKGNFPGRFSGRQFSNSRSEMNVSTLELGDSALYLCASSLTGSNYGYTFGSGTRLTVV.

This chain connects TRBV5-6 to TRBJ2-3; TRBD2 aligns across 10 bases. The CDR3 consists of 14 residues. From germline, CDR1 is SGHDT and CDR2 YYEEEE. V lost 7 bases, J lost 1 base, and 3 bases stayed unmatched. The CDR3: CASVLAGGTDTQYF. DNA of the CDR3: TGTGCCAGCGTGCTAGCGGGAGGCACAGATACGCAGTATTTT.

The chain has TRBV7-8 and TRBJ2-7; TRBD2 matches 8 bases. The trim removed 1 base at V and 2 bases at J, leaving 7 bases unmatched. Looked up from germline, CDR1 is SGHVS and CDR2 is FQNEAQ. There are 16 residues in the CDR3. The CDR3 nucleotides read TGTGCCAGCAGCTTAGTCGGGGGGGCAACCACCTACGAGCAGTACTTC. Its translation is CASSLVGGATTYEQYF.

The chain employs TRBV12-3 or TRBV12-4 and TRBJ2-1, with D maybe TRBD2 (5 bases). Trimming removed 6 bases from V and 6 bases from J, with 12 bases in between. The CDR3 runs 13 residues. CDR3: CASREGLFNEQFF. For the CDR3, the DNA is TGTGCCAGCAGGGAAGGACTCTTCAATGAGCAGTTCTTC.

The chain joins TRBV4-1 to TRBJ2-7; D possibly uses TRBD1 or TRBD2 (5 bases each). The V and J ends lost 1 base and 6 bases respectively, with 13 bases between them. Germline CDR1 is MGHRA and CDR2 is YSYEKL. This CDR3 has 14 residues. CDR3 sequence reads: CASSQGPLRGEQYF. DNA for the CDR3: TGCGCCAGCAGCCAAGGACCGCTGAGGGGCGAGCAGTACTTC.

This clonotype was found a few times. This rearrangement joins TRBV11-2 to TRBJ2-7; TRBD2 aligns across 13 bases. The V gene end was trimmed by 1 base and the J gene end by 2 bases; junction bases not matched to a gene: 2. This CDR3 is 16 amino acids long. CDR1 and CDR2 from the germline V gene are SGHAT and FQNNGV. CDR3 in DNA: TGTGCCAGCAGCTTAGGGACTAGCGGGGGTACCTACGAGCAGTACTTC. Protein: CASSLGTSGGTYEQYF.